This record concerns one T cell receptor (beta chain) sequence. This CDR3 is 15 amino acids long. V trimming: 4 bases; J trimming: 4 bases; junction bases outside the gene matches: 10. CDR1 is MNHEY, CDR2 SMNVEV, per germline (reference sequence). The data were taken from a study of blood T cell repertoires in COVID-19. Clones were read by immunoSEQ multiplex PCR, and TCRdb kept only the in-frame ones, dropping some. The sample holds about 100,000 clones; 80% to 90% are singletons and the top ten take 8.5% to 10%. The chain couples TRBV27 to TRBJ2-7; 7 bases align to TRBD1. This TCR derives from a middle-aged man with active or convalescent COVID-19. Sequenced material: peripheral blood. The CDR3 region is CASSSFTGTEYEQYF. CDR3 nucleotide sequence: TGTGCCAGCAGTTCTTTTACCGGGACAGAATACGAGCAGTACTTC.